This entry concerns a single T cell receptor (beta chain). Its specificity is not known. CDR3 size: 12 residues. V was clipped by 9 bases and J by 0 bases, with 8 bases between them. This specimen belongs to a study of response to subunit inactivated influenza vaccine. Via MiXCR, TCRdb re-called the RT-PCR reads, giving one row per CDR3 protein. The sample has about 300,000 distinct CDR3 sequences; 20% to 25% are singletons. Study outcomes and limitations: Few additional T cells are recruited per seasonal influenza vaccination, authors suggested.

The sequencing here drew on PBMCs from blood, taken less than 22 months after vaccination. This chain uses TRBV12-3 or TRBV12-4 with TRBJ2-5, with D perhaps TRBD1 or TRBD2 (5 bases each). The receptor's source is a man aged 50 to 75 who received an inactivated influenza vaccine. DNA of the CDR3: TGTGCCAGTCGGGGCAACCAAGAGACCCAGTACTTC. This codes for CASRGNQETQYF.